Listed here are 17 T cell receptor beta chains from one sample, sequenced in a study of human T cells and chemical hapten exposure. Noted time point: patch test 2, 6 weeks after DPC sensitization. Treatment indicated: therapeutic diphenylcyclopropenone sensitization with weekly scalp DPC. In TCRdb, the RACE reads were re-called with MiXCR into one record per CDR3 protein. The table lists about 110,000 distinct CDR3 sequences, about a tenth of them singletons. The sequencing used whole blood, collected in connection with sensitization to the hapten diphenylcyclopropenone (DPC). These receptors were collected from a woman aged 35 to 49 with alopecia areata. Some clones in this sample may be carry-over from other donors' samples.

The rearrangement uses TRBV6-6 and TRBJ1-5; D is perhaps TRBD1 (6 bases). The CDR3 totals 14 residues. V was pared by 2 bases and J by 3 bases, with 8 bases between. CDR1 and CDR2 from the germline V gene are MNHNY and SVGAGI (reference sequence). The CDR3 DNA sequence: TGTGCCAGCAGTTACGGGGGCCACAATCAGCCCCAGCATTTT. It translates to CASSYGGHNQPQHF.

This clonotype has just a few counts. This rearrangement joins TRBV7-2 to TRBJ2-3; 8 bases align to TRBD2. Looked up from germline, CDR1 is SGHTA and CDR2 is FQGNSA. V lost 5 bases to trimming and J lost 5 bases; unmatched junction nucleotides: 9. The CDR3 is made up of 15 amino acids. CDR3 protein: CASSPRNSGGDTQYF. The CDR3 DNA follows: TGTGCCAGCAGCCCCCGAAACAGCGGGGGAGATACGCAGTATTTT.

The V and J genes are TRBV5-5 and TRBJ1-4, with TRBD1 identical over 7 bases. The CDR3 covers 13 residues. Germline V gene lookup returns CDR1 SGHKS and CDR2 YYEKEE (reference sequence). J lost 11 bases, V lost 0 bases, and 4 bases had no gene match. CDR3 sequence: CASSLAGDSKLFF. The CDR3, as DNA: TGTGCCAGCAGCTTGGCGGGGGACAGCAAACTGTTTTTT.

The rearrangement uses TRBV29-1 and TRBJ2-1; perhaps D is TRBD1 or TRBD2 (6 bases each). The CDR3 sequence is 15 residues long. Germline V gene sequence: CDR1 SQVTM, CDR2 ANQGSEA. V was shortened by 7 bases and J by 5 bases, with 21 bases between the two germline ends. CDR3 sequence reads: CSAGAGGGRNNEQFF. The CDR3 coding sequence is TGCAGCGCGGGGGCTGGAGGGGGGCGTAACAATGAGCAGTTCTTC.

This clonotype was detected ten times or more. This chain connects TRBV10-2 to TRBJ2-7; TRBD1 aligns across 7 bases. This CDR3 is 15 amino acids long. Germline V gene data show CDR1 as WSHSY and CDR2 as SAAADI. V was pared by 6 bases and J by 2 bases, with 10 bases of the junction left unmatched. The CDR3 coding sequence is TGCGCCAGCAGGCTCGCCGGGACAGCACCCTACGAGCAGTACTTC. Its translation: CASRLAGTAPYEQYF.

This clonotype was recorded at least ten times. The rearrangement links TRBV7-8 to TRBJ2-7; maybe TRBD2 (8 bases). This CDR3 is built from 16 residues. CDR1 is SGHVS and CDR2 is FQNEAQ in the germline V gene. Trimming took 3 bases from V and 3 from J, leaving 18 bases between them. CDR3 DNA: TGTGCCAGCAGCTTCGGGACTAGGGGGCAGAACTACGAGCAGTACTTC. The encoded protein is CASSFGTRGQNYEQYF. Full variable domain (rest looked up from reference TRBV7-8 and TRBJ2-7): GAGVSQSPRYKVAKRGQDVALRCDPISGHVSLFWYQQALGQGPEFLTYFQNEAQLDKSGLPSDRFFAERPEGSVSTLKIQRTQQEDSAVYLCASSFGTRGQNYEQYFGPGTRLTVT.

The table lists this clonotype with a few counts. The chain combines TRBV6-5 with TRBJ1-2; 7 nucleotides align to TRBD1. V was pared by 5 bases and J by 4 bases, with 10 bases of the junction left unmatched. The germline gives CDR1 MNHEY, CDR2 SVGAGI. This CDR3 comprises 15 residues. For the CDR3, the DNA is TGTGCCAGCAGTCAGCAGACAGGGCTCACCTATGGCTACACCTTC. This sequence encodes CASSQQTGLTYGYTF.

This chain links TRBV30 with TRBJ2-7; TRBD2 might be the D (5 bases). Trimming shortened V by 6 bases and J by 4 bases, and 13 bases separated the two germline ends. The CDR3 covers 12 residues. Germline V gene lookup returns CDR1 GTSNPN and CDR2 SVGIG (reference sequence). CDR3 nucleotides: TGTGCCTGCGGTCGAGGCGGGTACGAGCAGTACTTC. This translates into CACGRGGYEQYF.

This clonotype was counted only a few times. The J gene is TRBJ1-5, the V gene TRBV19; 9 bases agree with TRBD1. This CDR3 is 14 amino acids long. V trimming: 3 bases; J trimming: 5 bases; junction bases outside the gene matches: 2. In germline, CDR1 is LNHDA, CDR2 SQIVND (reference sequence). This chain's CDR3 is CASSITGGDQPQHF. As DNA, the CDR3 is TGTGCCAGTAGTATCACAGGGGGCGATCAGCCCCAGCATTTT.

This clonotype appeared many times. V is TRBV6-2 or TRBV6-3 and J is TRBJ2-3, with 7 bases aligning to TRBD2. This CDR3 spans 17 amino acids. CDR1 is MNHEY, CDR2 SVGEGT, per germline. J was trimmed by 0 bases and V by 3 bases; bases with no gene match: 9. CDR3 sequence (DNA): TGTGCCAGCAGTTATCTCCCACTAGCGAGAAGCACAGATACGCAGTATTTT. Translating it yields CASSYLPLARSTDTQYF.

This CDR3 reads CASSQQGEQYF. Here the CDR3 DNA reads TGTGCCAGCAGTCAACAGGGAGAGCAGTACTTC. The rearrangement links TRBV6-6 to TRBJ2-7, with D tentatively TRBD1 (6 bases). The CDR3 is made up of 11 amino acids. Trimming removed 5 bases from V and 7 bases from J, with 9 bases in between. Germline values: CDR1 MNHNY, CDR2 SVGAGI (reference sequence).

This clonotype was detected a few times. This chain joins TRBV7-9 and TRBJ2-2; D not resolved. The CDR3 contains 17 residues. Trimming stripped 5 bases from V and 0 bases from J, with 16 bases between. In germline, CDR1 is SEHNR, CDR2 FQNEAQ (reference sequence). CDR3 nucleotide sequence: TGTGCCAGCAGCAAACCTAGACAATACTCGAACACCGGGGAGCTGTTTTTT. It translates to CASSKPRQYSNTGELFF.

This clonotype was counted a few times. J is TRBJ1-5 and V is TRBV10-3, with D perhaps matching TRBD1 (5 bases). CDR1 and CDR2 from the germline V gene are ENHRY and SYGVKD. This CDR3 comprises 15 residues. V lost 3 bases and J 5 bases, leaving 14 bases between the germline ends. CDR3 in amino acids: CAISEGLRGDQPQHF. CDR3 bases: TGTGCCATCAGTGAAGGGTTGAGGGGAGATCAGCCCCAGCATTTT.

This clonotype was observed a few times. The rearrangement joins TRBV11-2 to TRBJ1-2; 7 nucleotides align to TRBD1. The CDR3 loop spans 16 amino acids. The germline gives CDR1 SGHAT, CDR2 FQNNGV. The J segment lost 4 bases and the V segment lost 1 base, leaving 9 bases of the junction unmatched. The CDR3 nucleotides read TGTGCCAGCAGCTTAGCCGGCGGGACAGCCTTCTATGGCTACACCTTC. Its translation is CASSLAGGTAFYGYTF.

This clonotype occurred many times. J is TRBJ1-6 and V is TRBV12-3 or TRBV12-4; D not resolved. V was pared by 1 base and J by 5 bases, with 9 bases between. The length of the CDR3 is 15 residues. CDR3 in DNA: TGTGCCAGCAGTTTAGGGGAACCCAATAATTCACCCCTCCACTTT. Amino acids: CASSLGEPNNSPLHF.

The sample holds many counts of this clonotype. The chain is built from TRBV5-1 and TRBJ2-7, with 15 positions matching TRBD2. Germline-derived CDR1 and CDR2 are SGHRS and YFSETQ. V shed 3 bases and J 0 bases; nucleotides not matched to a gene: 4. The length of the CDR3 is 17 residues. DNA of the CDR3: TGCGCCAGCAGCTCGGGACTAGCGGGGGGTTACTCCTACGAGCAGTACTTC. It codes for CASSSGLAGGYSYEQYF.

This clonotype was found many times. The rearrangement uses TRBV7-2 and TRBJ1-5; D unresolved. The CDR3 runs 15 residues. Trimming left V 4 bases short and J 1 base short, with 11 bases between. Germline V gives CDR1 SGHTA, CDR2 FQGNSA. In DNA, the CDR3 is TGTGCCAGCAGCTCTGACGGACGGAGCAATCAGCCCCAGCATTTT. This codes for CASSSDGRSNQPQHF. Full variable domain (missing parts from reference TRBV7-2 and TRBJ1-5): GAGVSQSPSNKVTEKGKDVELRCDPISGHTALYWYRQSLGQGLEFLIYFQGNSAPDKSGLPSDRFSAERTGGSVSTLTIQRTQQEDSAVYLCASSSDGRSNQPQHFGDGTRLSIL.